The rows below give T cell receptor beta chains drawn from one sample of a study of blood T cell repertoires in COVID-19. TCRdb keeps only in-frame clones here, not all; method: immunoSEQ multiplex PCR. Of 140,000 or so clones detected, 88% appear once; the ten largest clones hold roughly 2.5%. Sequenced material: peripheral blood. The receptors were sampled from a human donor with COVID-19, enrolled during active disease. The donor label of this sample is uncertain. CDR3s include the opening cysteine and the closing phenylalanine or tryptophan. The D gene is left open where the match is weak. Size values are once, few and many counts, or a class for expanded clones, and some rows have none.

DNA	CDR3	V	size	D	J	length
TGTGCCAGCAGCCTGATCGGGACAGTATTCTCCTACAATGAGCAGTTCTTC	CASSLIGTVFSYNEQFF	TRBV14	-	TRBD1	TRBJ2-1	17
TGCGCCAGCAGCCCAGGACAGCAGGGTTTCGAAAAACTGTTTTTT	CASSPGQQGFEKLFF	TRBV5-1	once	-	TRBJ1-4	15
TGTGCCAGCAGTTACGGTGGGGCGGAGAACACTGAAGCTTTCTTT	CASSYGGAENTEAFF	TRBV6-5	-	-	TRBJ1-1	15
TGTGCCAGCAGCACTACAGGGGGCCCTGGAAACACCATATATTTT	CASSTTGGPGNTIYF	TRBV2	-	TRBD1	TRBJ1-3	15
TGTGCCAGCAGCCATGTTTCTAGCGGATTCACAGATACGCAGTATTTT	CASSHVSSGFTDTQYF	TRBV3-1/TRBV3-2	once	TRBD2	TRBJ2-3	16
TGTGCCAGCAGACACTTTGCCAGGGGAAGTCAGCCCCAGCATTTT	CASRHFARGSQPQHF	TRBV6-6	-	-	TRBJ1-5	15
TGTGCCAGCAGCTTGTGGCAGGGGACCAGCAATCAGCCCCAGCATTTT	CASSLWQGTSNQPQHF	TRBV5-8	-	-	TRBJ1-5	16
TGCAGCGTTGGAGACAGAACGAACACTGAAGCTTTCTTT	CSVGDRTNTEAFF	TRBV29-1	-	-	TRBJ1-1	13
TGTGCCAGCAGCTTCAGCCTGACTAGCGGGAGAAAGAATACGCAGTATTTT	CASSFSLTSGRKNTQYF	TRBV11-2	-	TRBD2	TRBJ2-3	17
TGTGCCAGCAGCAAAGTGGTTGGGACAGCCCAGATGGAGCCCCAGCATTTT	CASSKVVGTAQMEPQHF	TRBV21-1	-	-	TRBJ1-5	17